This T cell receptor (beta chain) was documented in a study of blood T cell repertoires in COVID-19. Only in-frame clones appear in the TCRdb table, and some are missing; sequencing was by immunoSEQ multiplex PCR. This sample has 200,000 to 250,000 clones; about 85% occur once, and the top ten carry less than 14%. CDR3 size: 17 residues. Germline values: CDR1 SEHNR, CDR2 FQNEAQ (reference sequence). Unmatched junction bases numbered 16, after V lost 6 bases and J lost 7 bases. Individuals drawn from around 25 US areas were about 18 to 95 years old. Donors in Cohort 3 who had recovered were those with two negative PCRs, healthcare professional clearance, or resolution of their symptoms.

Sequenced sample: PBMCs or T cells enriched from blood (not recorded which). The V gene is TRBV7-9, the J gene TRBJ2-2; 8 positions match TRBD1. The origin of this receptor is a man aged 25-45 years who had recovered from COVID-19. This CDR3 is CASSTTGQGSAGGELFF. The CDR3 bases are TGTGCCAGCAGTACTACAGGACAGGGTTCGGCGGGCGGGGAGCTGTTTTTT.